One and the same sample provided the 32 T cell receptor beta chains below, sequenced in a study of blood T cell repertoires in COVID-19. Assay: immunoSEQ multiplex PCR; the TCRdb copy retains only in-frame clones and omits some. The profile shows approximately 320,000 clones, approximately 89% of them singletons. Sequencing was performed on peripheral blood. These receptor sequences come from a woman aged 25 to 45 with COVID-19, enrolled during active disease.

The V call is TRBV18, the J call TRBJ1-3; D ambiguous. Germline V CDR1 and CDR2: KGHSH, LQKENI. CDR3 length equals 13 residues. Trimming shortened V by 3 bases and J by 2 bases, and 5 bases separated the two germline ends. CDR3 nucleotide sequence: TGTGCCAGCTCACCCTATACTGGAAACACCATATATTTT. Protein sequence: CASSPYTGNTIYF. Together with reference TRBV18 and TRBJ1-3, the CDR3 gives the full variable domain: NAGVMQNPRHLVRRRGQEARLRCSPMKGHSHVYWYRQLPEEGLKFMVYLQKENIIDESGMPKERFSAEFPKEGPSILRIQQVVRGDSAAYFCASSPYTGNTIYFGEGSWLTVV.

The chain joins TRBV6-5 to TRBJ1-5; D is uncertain. The germline V and J ends were trimmed by 6 bases and 2 bases, with 11 bases remaining between them. This CDR3 is built from 14 residues. Germline V lookup: CDR1 MNHEY, CDR2 SVGAGI. The CDR3 protein is CASREFLGNQPQHF. Here the CDR3 DNA reads TGTGCCAGCAGGGAGTTTTTGGGCAATCAGCCCCAGCATTTT.

This clone was recorded only once. The chain has TRBV7-8 and TRBJ2-1, with a tentative D call TRBD1 (5 bases). From germline, CDR1 is SGHVS and CDR2 FQNEAQ. Trimming removed 1 base at V and 2 bases at J, with 9 bases between. The CDR3 totals 15 residues. The DNA of the CDR3 is TGTGCCAGCAGCTTAGGTGGCAGGGCCTACAATGAGCAGTTCTTC. It specifies CASSLGGRAYNEQFF.

The chain carries TRBV5-1 and TRBJ2-7; perhaps TRBD2 as D (6 bases). Trimming shortened V by 6 bases and J by 4 bases, and 11 bases separated the two germline ends. Germline CDR1 reads SGHRS; CDR2 reads YFSETQ. This CDR3 contains 12 residues. CDR3 bases: TGCGCCAGCACGGGGGACGCTTACGAGCAGTACTTC. Protein sequence: CASTGDAYEQYF.

The J gene is TRBJ1-1, the V gene TRBV5-1, with 8 nucleotides matching TRBD1. CDR1 and CDR2 from the germline V gene are SGHRS and YFSETQ. V gave up 4 bases and J gave up 0 bases; unmatched junction bases: 5. CDR3 length: 15 amino acids. This CDR3 reads CASSDGQGLNTEAFF. The CDR3 coding sequence is TGCGCCAGCAGCGACGGACAGGGTTTGAACACTGAAGCTTTCTTT.

This chain uses TRBV28 with TRBJ2-3, with 9 bases lining up with TRBD2. This CDR3 is 16 amino acids long. Germline CDR1 reads MDHEN; CDR2 reads SYDVKM. Trimming removed 4 bases from V and 3 bases from J; junction bases left unmatched: 8. For the CDR3, the DNA is TGTGCCAGCAGTTCCCGGGTAGCGGGGGTGACAGATACGCAGTATTTT. Its translation: CASSSRVAGVTDTQYF.

CDR3 protein: CATSRDRGVGNEQFF. In DNA, the CDR3 is TGTGCCACCAGCAGAGATCGGGGGGTGGGCAATGAGCAGTTCTTC. This chain connects TRBV15 to TRBJ2-1; 7 bases are shared with TRBD2. The V and J ends lost 0 bases and 6 bases, in that order; junction bases with no gene match: 5. In germline, CDR1 is LNHNV, CDR2 YYDKDF (reference sequence). The CDR3 contains 15 residues.

The chain links TRBV24-1 to TRBJ2-5; 8 bases are shared with TRBD2. The CDR3 has 15 amino acids. Trimming removed 8 bases from V and 1 base from J; junction bases left unmatched: 8. CDR1 KGHDR and CDR2 SFDVKD come from the germline V gene. The chain's CDR3 is CATTPGGAAQETQYF. CDR3 in DNA: TGTGCCACCACCCCCGGGGGGGCGGCCCAAGAGACCCAGTACTTC.

This clone was seen a handful of times. The chain carries TRBV19 and TRBJ2-1; a possible D gene is TRBD1 (5 bases). Deletions cut 8 bases from V and 0 bases from J, with 8 bases between. The CDR3 loop spans 13 amino acids. Germline loops: CDR1 LNHDA, CDR2 SQIVND (reference sequence). The CDR3 sequence is CASGASSYNEQFF. The DNA of the CDR3 is TGTGCCAGTGGGGCTAGCTCCTACAATGAGCAGTTCTTC. Full variable domain (rest looked up from reference TRBV19 and TRBJ2-1): DGGITQSPKYLFRKEGQNVTLSCEQNLNHDAMYWYRQDPGQGLRLIYYSQIVNDFQKGDIAEGYSVSREKKESFPLTVTSAQKNPTAFYLCASGASSYNEQFFGPGTRLTVL.

The chain has TRBV18 and TRBJ1-2; D call uncertain. CDR3 size: 14 residues. Trimming stripped 4 bases from V and 1 base from J, with 10 bases between. CDR1 and CDR2 from the germline V gene are KGHSH and LQKENI. CDR3 sequence (DNA): TGTGCCAGCTCACTGGACTTGATTAACTATGGCTACACCTTC. It specifies CASSLDLINYGYTF.

J is TRBJ1-1 and V is TRBV19, with TRBD1 matching 7 bases. Trimming at V came to 7 bases and at J to 6 bases, leaving 11 bases not matched to a gene. Germline CDR1 reads LNHDA; CDR2 reads SQIVND (reference sequence). This CDR3 comprises 14 residues. The CDR3 sequence: CASTLRGSNAEAFF. The CDR3 DNA follows: TGTGCCAGTACCCTCAGGGGGTCTAACGCTGAAGCTTTCTTT. Supplemented by reference TRBV19 and TRBJ1-1, the full variable domain reads DGGITQSPKYLFRKEGQNVTLSCEQNLNHDAMYWYRQDPGQGLRLIYYSQIVNDFQKGDIAEGYSVSREKKESFPLTVTSAQKNPTAFYLCASTLRGSNAEAFFGQGTRLTVV.

The gene calls are TRBV5-1 and TRBJ2-2; 7 nucleotides match TRBD2. Trimming removed 4 bases from V and 10 bases from J; junction bases left unmatched: 10. CDR1 SGHRS and CDR2 YFSETQ come from the germline V gene. This CDR3 comprises 14 residues. CDR3 protein: CASSPGTTLTELFF. Written as DNA, the CDR3 is TGCGCCAGCAGCCCCGGGACTACCTTGACGGAGCTGTTTTTT.

The chain links TRBV12-3 or TRBV12-4 to TRBJ2-7; 10 nucleotides line up with TRBD1. The V segment lost 10 bases and the J segment 5 bases; nucleotides outside the gene matches: 5. The CDR3 has 12 residues. The CDR3, as DNA: TGTGCCACTACGGGACAGGGGAACGAGCAGTACTTC. Amino acid sequence: CATTGQGNEQYF.

This clone was seen just once. V and J are TRBV3-1 (or the pseudogene TRBV3-2) and TRBJ2-3; 10 bases map to TRBD2. Germline trimming cut 4 bases from V and 4 bases from J; bases unmatched to any gene: 14. The CDR3 extends over 18 amino acids. CDR1 is LGHDT and CDR2 is YNNKEL in the germline V gene (reference sequence). DNA for the CDR3: TGTGCCAGCAGCCCCTCGAGAGGGAGCGGGGGGGTGGCAGATACGCAGTATTTT. Translated: CASSPSRGSGGVADTQYF.

The chain has TRBV15 and TRBJ1-2; D uncertain. Germline V gives CDR1 LNHNV, CDR2 YYDKDF (reference sequence). The CDR3 consists of 14 residues. V lost 5 bases to trimming and J lost 6 bases, with 16 bases between them. CDR3 coding DNA: TGTGCCACCAGCTCCCGAGGGAGAACTAATGGCTACACCTTC. It specifies CATSSRGRTNGYTF.

This rearrangement joins TRBV7-8 to TRBJ2-3; tentatively, D is TRBD2 (5 bases). The CDR3 covers 16 residues. The germline gives CDR1 SGHVS, CDR2 FQNEAQ. V was shortened by 9 bases and J by 0 bases, with 19 bases between the two germline ends. CDR3 loop: CASIISRVGSTDTQYF. The CDR3 DNA reads TGTGCCAGTATAATATCGCGGGTGGGTAGCACAGATACGCAGTATTTT.

The CDR3 DNA follows: TGTGCCAGTTCCTTTCCAGGGGGTCGGGTAAAACTGTTTTTT. Translating gives CASSFPGGRVKLFF. V gene TRBV28 combines with J gene TRBJ1-4, with 7 bases fitting TRBD1. Germline CDR1 reads MDHEN; CDR2 reads SYDVKM. V shed 9 bases and J 10 bases; nucleotides not matched to a gene: 14. The CDR3 is 14 amino acids.

The V and J genes are TRBV12-3 or TRBV12-4 and TRBJ1-1, with D maybe TRBD1 (5 bases). V lost 7 bases, J lost 1 base, and 10 bases lay in between. This CDR3 has 13 residues. DNA for the CDR3: TGTGCCAGCATCCTCGGGGGGAACACTGAAGCTTTCTTT. Translated: CASILGGNTEAFF.

The count of this clone is one. This chain connects TRBV20-1 to TRBJ1-1; the D gene is possibly TRBD1 (6 bases). Germline loops: CDR1 DFQATT, CDR2 SNEGSKA (reference sequence). V lost 6 bases, J lost 10 bases, and 15 bases lay in between. This CDR3 region has 11 residues. CDR3 protein: CSAPRTEGAFF. The CDR3 coding sequence is TGCAGTGCCCCTAGGACAGAAGGAGCTTTCTTT.

The chain carries TRBV6-4 and TRBJ2-1; perhaps TRBD2 as D (5 bases). This CDR3 spans 13 amino acids. The V end was cut by 5 bases, the J end by 6 bases, with 11 bases between. The germline V gene encodes CDR1 MRHNA and CDR2 SNTAGT. CDR3 nucleotide sequence: TGTGCCAGCAGTCAACTAGAAGGCAATGAGCAGTTCTTC. Its translation is CASSQLEGNEQFF.

CDR3 DNA: TGTGCCAGCAGCGTTACAGGGGGAGATACGCAGTATTTT. Its translation is CASSVTGGDTQYF. The chain couples TRBV11-3 to TRBJ2-3; 8 nucleotides match TRBD1. CDR1 is SGHNT, CDR2 YENEEA, per germline. V lost 5 bases to trimming and J lost 5 bases; unmatched junction nucleotides: 3. This CDR3 has 13 residues.

The CDR3 DNA is TGTGCCAGCAGCTCGACAGCCCTTTATGGCTACACCTTC. Translated, it gives CASSSTALYGYTF. The V gene is TRBV5-6, the J gene TRBJ1-2; the D gene is possibly TRBD1 (5 bases). The V end lost 3 bases, the J end lost 5 bases, and 11 bases lay between the germline ends. This CDR3 comprises 13 residues. CDR1 and CDR2 from the germline V gene are SGHDT and YYEEEE.

This chain links TRBV19 with TRBJ1-5, with D unresolved. Germline V CDR1 and CDR2: LNHDA, SQIVND (reference sequence). The CDR3 is 12 residues long. Trimming cost V 0 bases and J 7 bases, with 4 bases left between them. The CDR3 region has the DNA TGTGCCAGTAGTATAGAGGAGCAGCCCCAGCATTTT. Translation: CASSIEEQPQHF.

As DNA, the CDR3 is TGTGCCAGCAGCCCGACTCCGGGAAAGACGCAGTATTTT. Protein sequence: CASSPTPGKTQYF. The rearrangement links TRBV3-1 (or the pseudogene TRBV3-2) to TRBJ2-3; weak D call: TRBD2 (5 bases). The CDR3 consists of 13 residues. Between the trimmed V and J ends, which lost 4 bases and 9 bases, there was a span of 14 bases. In germline, CDR1 is LGHDT, CDR2 YNNKEL (reference sequence).

The chain couples TRBV27 to TRBJ1-2; D gene uncertain. The CDR3 loop spans 13 amino acids. V was trimmed by 5 bases and J by 7 bases, leaving 14 bases between them. Germline values: CDR1 MNHEY, CDR2 SMNVEV (reference sequence). CDR3: CASSETLDSGYTF. The CDR3 DNA follows: TGTGCCAGCAGTGAAACTCTCGATAGTGGCTACACCTTC.

V gene TRBV3-1 (or the pseudogene TRBV3-2) combines with J gene TRBJ2-5; 13 positions agree with TRBD2. Germline CDR1 is LGHDT and CDR2 is YNNKEL (reference sequence). The CDR3 has 16 residues. Trimming cost V 1 base and J 1 base; bases outside gene matches: 0. The CDR3 DNA is TGTGCCAGCAGCCAAGGGACTAGCGGGGGCCAAGAGACCCAGTACTTC. Protein sequence: CASSQGTSGGQETQYF.

This clone was seen a single time. The J gene is TRBJ1-2, the V gene TRBV18; D unresolved. Germline V gives CDR1 KGHSH, CDR2 LQKENI. CDR3 length equals 16 residues. The ends were cut back, 3 bases at V and 4 bases at J, with 18 bases in the middle. The CDR3 here is CASSPFREGDVYGYTF. In DNA form, the CDR3 reads TGTGCCAGCTCACCGTTCCGGGAGGGCGATGTCTATGGCTACACCTTC.

The CDR3: CSARGAEKLFF. CDR3 nucleotides: TGCAGTGCTAGAGGGGCTGAAAAACTGTTTTTT. The chain recombines TRBV20-1 with TRBJ1-4; no reliable D call. Germline V gene data show CDR1 as DFQATT and CDR2 as SNEGSKA (reference sequence). V was pared by 1 base and J by 7 bases, with 4 bases between. This CDR3 comprises 11 residues.

V and J are TRBV25-1 and TRBJ2-7; D not resolved. Germline V gives CDR1 MGHDK, CDR2 SYGVNS. This CDR3 spans 11 amino acids. Between the trimmed V and J ends, which lost 3 bases and 4 bases, there was a span of 4 bases. Written as DNA, the CDR3 is TGTGCCAGCAGTGAGAGATACGAGCAGTACTTC. Translated: CASSERYEQYF.

This sequence joins TRBV19 and TRBJ1-2; 9 positions agree with TRBD1. The germline V gene has CDR1 LNHDA and CDR2 SQIVND (reference sequence). Trimming removed 3 bases from V and 1 base from J; junction bases left unmatched: 9. The CDR3 sequence is 17 residues long. The CDR3 region is CASSIDRGLEDNYGYTF. CDR3 nucleotides: TGTGCCAGTAGTATCGACAGGGGGTTGGAGGATAACTATGGCTACACCTTC.

Points on this clone: The same CDR3 arises from other DNA sequences in this sample as well. The CDR3 region is CASSYSTGGVYEQYF. The DNA for the CDR3 is TGTGCCAGCAGTTACTCAACAGGGGGAGTCTACGAGCAGTACTTC. This sequence joins TRBV6-5 and TRBJ2-7, with 8 bases identical to TRBD1. V gave up 0 bases and J gave up 3 bases; unmatched junction bases: 4. Germline-derived CDR1 and CDR2 are MNHEY and SVGAGI. The length of the CDR3 is 15 residues.

DNA for the CDR3: TGTGCCACCAGCAGAGAGGAGGACAGGGGGTCCAATACCTACGAGCAGTACTTC. Its translation: CATSREEDRGSNTYEQYF. This sequence joins TRBV15 and TRBJ2-7, with 10 positions matching TRBD1. CDR1 LNHNV and CDR2 YYDKDF come from the germline V gene (reference sequence). The CDR3 covers 18 residues. The trim removed 0 bases at V and 2 bases at J, leaving 10 bases unmatched. The whole variable domain, filled in from reference TRBV15 and TRBJ2-7, reads DAMVIQNPRYQVTQFGKPVTLSCSQTLNHNVMYWYQQKSSQAPKLLFHYYDKDFNNEADTPDNFQSRRPNTSFCFLDIRSPGLGDTAMYLCATSREEDRGSNTYEQYFGPGTRLTVT.